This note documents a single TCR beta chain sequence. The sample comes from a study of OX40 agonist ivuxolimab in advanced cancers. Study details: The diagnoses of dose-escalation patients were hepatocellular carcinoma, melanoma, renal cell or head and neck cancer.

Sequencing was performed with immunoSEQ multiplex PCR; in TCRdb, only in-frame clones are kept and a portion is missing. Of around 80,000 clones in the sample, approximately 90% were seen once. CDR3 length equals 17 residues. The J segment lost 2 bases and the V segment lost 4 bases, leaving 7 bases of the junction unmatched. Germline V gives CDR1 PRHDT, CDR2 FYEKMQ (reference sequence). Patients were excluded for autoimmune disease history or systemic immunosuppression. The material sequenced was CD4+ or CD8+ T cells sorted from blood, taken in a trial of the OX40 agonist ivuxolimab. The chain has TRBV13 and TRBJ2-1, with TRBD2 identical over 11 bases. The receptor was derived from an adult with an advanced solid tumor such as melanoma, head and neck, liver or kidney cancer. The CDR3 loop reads CASSSANSGGAYNEQFF. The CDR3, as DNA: TGTGCCAGCAGCTCCGCTAATAGCGGGGGGGCCTACAATGAGCAGTTCTTC.